This T cell receptor beta chain was sequenced for a study of beta chain features in type 1 diabetes. Study background: The study examined around 100 million sorted cells across all samples.

The sample holds a few counts of this clone. Its antigen remains unknown. Study outcomes and limitations: All four CD4+ subsets of Type 1 diabetes patients contained TCRB CDR3s that were moderately but significantly shorter.

Expressed TCRB transcripts were sequenced because the isolated RNA had all been reverse transcribed beforehand. An average of about 3.6 million reads was obtained for naive, central memory and regulatory T cell samples. The repertoire was sequenced with immunoSEQ multiplex PCR; TCRdb's copy has only in-frame clones and lacks some. The sample shows around 650,000 clones, 9.5% to 15% of them seen only once. The germline gives CDR1 MNHEY, CDR2 SVGAGI. This CDR3 has 15 residues. V lost 4 bases and J lost 1, with 10 bases in between. Sorted populations were all over 98% pure. The source of this sequence is a man aged 25 to 45 with type 1 diabetes. The sequencing input was naive CD4+ T cells from blood. This rearrangement joins TRBV6-5 to TRBJ2-2; TRBD2 might be the D (6 bases). The CDR3 is CASSLGGVNTGELFF. DNA of the CDR3: TGTGCCAGCAGTTTAGGCGGGGTGAACACCGGGGAGCTGTTTTTT.